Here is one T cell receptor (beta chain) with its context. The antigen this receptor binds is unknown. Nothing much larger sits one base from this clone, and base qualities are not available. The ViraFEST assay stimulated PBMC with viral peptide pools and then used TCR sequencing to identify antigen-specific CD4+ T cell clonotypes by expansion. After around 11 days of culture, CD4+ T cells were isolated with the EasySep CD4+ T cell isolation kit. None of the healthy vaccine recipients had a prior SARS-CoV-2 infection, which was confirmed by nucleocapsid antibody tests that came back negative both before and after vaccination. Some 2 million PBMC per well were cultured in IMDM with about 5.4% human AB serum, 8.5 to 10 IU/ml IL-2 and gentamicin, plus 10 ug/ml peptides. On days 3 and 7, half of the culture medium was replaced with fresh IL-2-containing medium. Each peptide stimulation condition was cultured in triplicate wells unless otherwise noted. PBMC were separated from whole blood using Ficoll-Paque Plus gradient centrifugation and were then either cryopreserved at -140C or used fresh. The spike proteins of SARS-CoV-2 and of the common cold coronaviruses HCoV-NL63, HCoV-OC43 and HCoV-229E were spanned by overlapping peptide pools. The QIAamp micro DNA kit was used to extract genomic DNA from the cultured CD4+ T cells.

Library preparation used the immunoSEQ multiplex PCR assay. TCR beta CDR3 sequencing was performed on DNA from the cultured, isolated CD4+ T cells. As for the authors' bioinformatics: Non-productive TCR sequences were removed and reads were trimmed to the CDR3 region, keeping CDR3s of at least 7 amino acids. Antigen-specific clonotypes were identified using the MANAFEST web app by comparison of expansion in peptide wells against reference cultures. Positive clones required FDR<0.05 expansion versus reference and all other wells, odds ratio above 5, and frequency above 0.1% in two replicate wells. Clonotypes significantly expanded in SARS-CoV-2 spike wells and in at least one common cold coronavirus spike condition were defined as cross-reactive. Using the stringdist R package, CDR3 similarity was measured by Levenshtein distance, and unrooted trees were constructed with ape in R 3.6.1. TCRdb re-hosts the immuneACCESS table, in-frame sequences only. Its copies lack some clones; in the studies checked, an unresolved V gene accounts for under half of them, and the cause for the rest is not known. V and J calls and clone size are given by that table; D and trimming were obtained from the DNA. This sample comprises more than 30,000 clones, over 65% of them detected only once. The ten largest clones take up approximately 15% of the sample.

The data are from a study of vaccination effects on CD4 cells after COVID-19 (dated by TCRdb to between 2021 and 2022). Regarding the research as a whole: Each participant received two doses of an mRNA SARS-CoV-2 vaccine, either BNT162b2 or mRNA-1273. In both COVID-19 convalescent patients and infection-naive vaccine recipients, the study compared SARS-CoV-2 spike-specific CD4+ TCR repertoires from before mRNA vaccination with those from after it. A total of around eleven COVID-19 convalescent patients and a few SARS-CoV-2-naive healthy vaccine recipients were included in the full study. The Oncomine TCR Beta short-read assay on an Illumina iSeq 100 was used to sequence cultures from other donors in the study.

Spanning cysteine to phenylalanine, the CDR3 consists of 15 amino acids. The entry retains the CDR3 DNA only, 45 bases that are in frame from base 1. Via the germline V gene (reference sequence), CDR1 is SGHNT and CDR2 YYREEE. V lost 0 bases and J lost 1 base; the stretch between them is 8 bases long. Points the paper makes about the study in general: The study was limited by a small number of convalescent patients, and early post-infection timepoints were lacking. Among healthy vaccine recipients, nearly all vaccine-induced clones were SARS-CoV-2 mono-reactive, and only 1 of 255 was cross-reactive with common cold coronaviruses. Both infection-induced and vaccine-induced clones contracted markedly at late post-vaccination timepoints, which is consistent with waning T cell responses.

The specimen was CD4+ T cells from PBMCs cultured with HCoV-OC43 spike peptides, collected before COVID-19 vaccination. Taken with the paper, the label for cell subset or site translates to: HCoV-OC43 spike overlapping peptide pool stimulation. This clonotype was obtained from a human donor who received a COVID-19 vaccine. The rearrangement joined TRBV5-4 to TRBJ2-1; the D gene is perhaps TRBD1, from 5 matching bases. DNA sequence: TGTGCCAGCAGCTTGGGGGGCGGTTCCTACAATGAGCAGTTCTTC. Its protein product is CASSLGGGSYNEQFF.